This T cell receptor beta chain was sequenced for a study of metastatic and nonmetastatic thyroid tumors. About the study: Comparison of repertoires was carried out across blood and tumor or nodule tissue from malignant and benign thyroid patients.

The CDR3 length is 16 residues. CDR1 and CDR2 (germline): SGHAT, FQNNGV. V was pared by 4 bases and J by 1 base, with 9 bases of the junction left unmatched. Regarding the study as a whole: The study reportedly found significantly higher TCR beta diversity in malignant thyroid tumors than benign nodules, in blood and tumor.

TCRdb called clones again from the PCR reads with MiXCR. The sample includes around 8,000 clones, 25% to 30% of them seen just once. All patients were untreated before thyroid surgery. This clone was counted a few times. Its antigen is not identified. The material sequenced was tumor tissue. The receptor was derived from a male donor with papillary thyroid cancer or a benign thyroid nodule (not recorded which). Some clones in this sample may be carry-over from other donors' samples. The chain links TRBV11-2 to TRBJ2-7, with TRBD1 matching 8 bases. This chain's CDR3 is CASSSQSWTGSYEQYF. The CDR3 DNA reads as TGTGCCAGCAGCTCTCAAAGTTGGACAGGGTCCTACGAGCAGTACTTC. Full variable domain (remainder filled in from reference TRBV11-2 and TRBJ2-7): EAGVAQSPRYKIIEKRQSVAFWCNPISGHATLYWYQQILGQGPKLLIQFQNNGVVDDSQLPKDRFSAERLKGVDSTLKIQPAKLEDSAVYLCASSSQSWTGSYEQYFGPGTRLTVT.